Below, one TCR beta chain is given with its context. The sample originates from a study of blood T cell repertoires in COVID-19. On the study more broadly: There were acute and convalescent COVID-19 samples, and they came from the United States, Italy and Spain.

The CDR3 length is 15 residues. V lost 0 bases, J lost 12 bases, and 17 bases lay in between. CDR1 is MGHRA and CDR2 is YSYEKL in the germline V gene. TCRdb's table, derived via immunoSEQ multiplex PCR, lists solely in-frame clones and lacks some. In the table there are 350,000 to 400,000 clones, 89% of which are singletons. The origin of this receptor is a woman younger than 45 with COVID-19, enrolled during active disease. Sequenced material: peripheral blood. The rearrangement links TRBV4-1 to TRBJ1-4, with D possibly matching TRBD1 (6 bases). CDR3 coding DNA: TGCGCCAGCAGCCAAGAAGCCGCAGACAGGACCCAACTGTTTTTT. It translates to CASSQEAADRTQLFF.